Listed below are T cell receptor beta chains from one sample, sequenced in a study of cytomegalovirus exposure and HLA in healthy donors. Sequencing was performed with immunoSEQ multiplex PCR; in TCRdb, only in-frame clones are kept and a portion is missing. Of about 150,000 clones listed, about 84% were seen once; the top ten hold about 3.7%. Sequenced material: PBMCs. These receptors were taken from a male donor in good health and CMV-seronegative. The CDR3 runs from the conserved cysteine through the conserved F or W. Each record gives: V gene, J gene, clone size, CDR3 protein. Clone size is not always given. Where it is, it says once, few, many or a class for expanded clones.

TRBV6-1,TRBJ1-6,.,CASSLGGVDPPLHF
TRBV7-9,TRBJ1-4,.,CASSFTSSGQGYEKLFF
TRBV13,TRBJ2-2,.,CASTLSRERRALTGELFF
TRBV20-1,TRBJ2-3,.,CSARGLDTQYF
TRBV28,TRBJ1-5,.,CASSTNQPQHF
TRBV9,TRBJ2-1,.,CASSADRGVDEQFF
TRBV9,TRBJ1-2,.,CASSVIPGIDYGYTF
TRBV6-5,TRBJ1-6,.,CASSLFDRDRSPLHF
TRBV28,TRBJ1-1,few,CASSIPGQGLDTEAFF
TRBV9,TRBJ1-1,.,CASSPLVGTEAFF
TRBV6-1,TRBJ1-6,.,CASSERGNSPLHF
TRBV5-4,TRBJ2-7,once,CASSPPPSEPLYEQYF
TRBV19,TRBJ2-3,.,CASSIRDSTDTQYF
TRBV25-1,TRBJ2-7,once,CASSEGEDEQYF
TRBV6-6,TRBJ2-1,.,CASSYPLAGGRNEQFF
TRBV11-2,TRBJ1-5,.,CASSLTTGNQPQHF
TRBV11-2,TRBJ2-5,.,CASSLGYGTLQETQYF
TRBV14,TRBJ2-2,.,CASSHPLAGVGELFF
TRBV19,TRBJ1-2,.,CASSIFHGGWMPVNYGYTF
TRBV5-1,TRBJ1-1,.,CASSLDRGEAFF
TRBV30,TRBJ1-2,few,CAWKFAGTSYGYTF
TRBV6-5,TRBJ1-2,few,CASSYSMGSYGYTF
TRBV13,TRBJ2-1,few,CASSFPGPINRDEQFF
TRBV4-1,TRBJ2-1,.,CASSQDAGLAVDEQFF
TRBV11-2,TRBJ2-1,.,CASSLSPTDNEQFF
TRBV28,TRBJ2-6,few,CASSPRALSGANVLTF
TRBV6-1,TRBJ1-2,once,CASSPSDRGYGYTF
TRBV19,TRBJ1-1,.,CASSIDYGTGGFDTEAFF
TRBV5-1,TRBJ2-3,once,CASSPPLDSFSTDTQYF
TRBV2,TRBJ1-5,.,CASSERHLRDHSNQPQHF
TRBV2,TRBJ1-4,few,CASSGRTNEKLFF
TRBV4-1,TRBJ1-6,.,CASSQVGGRDSPLHF
TRBV19,TRBJ1-2,.,CASSPGTVGGDYGYTF
TRBV15,TRBJ2-1,few,CATSGTSEAYNEQFF
TRBV5-1,TRBJ2-7,.,CASRIGTSGRAFEQYF
TRBV18,TRBJ2-1,.,CASSLISPGLAGTNEQFF
TRBV25-1,TRBJ2-3,.,CASTPTILRSTDTQYF
TRBV18,TRBJ1-1,few,CASSQRIRGQGNTEAFF
TRBV19,TRBJ1-4,.,CASSTRAFSDEKLFF
TRBV27,TRBJ2-3,.,CASSQIAGASDTQYF
TRBV13,TRBJ1-2,.,CASSPTGANYGYTF
TRBV19,TRBJ2-7,.,CASSLTSGGSYEQYF
TRBV4-3,TRBJ1-4,.,CASSQENRGLEKLFF
TRBV28,TRBJ2-7,.,CASSIRGFYEQYF
TRBV7-2,TRBJ2-2,.,CASSLTTWGTGELFF
TRBV2,TRBJ2-2,once,CASRPTAGTGELFF
TRBV11-2,TRBJ2-7,.,CASSLVRSSYEQYF
TRBV7-2,TRBJ2-3,.,CASSFQGSKVRDTQYF
TRBV5-1,TRBJ2-1,.,CASSRTSGSGLTEQFF
TRBV15,TRBJ2-3,.,CATSRSSGSIYPGTDTQYF
TRBV2,TRBJ2-3,.,CASSSLAVTSTDTQYF
TRBV2,TRBJ1-2,.,CASSVDSRRSGYTF
TRBV7-9,TRBJ1-6,.,CSSSRFNSPLHF
TRBV4-1,TRBJ2-3,once,CASSPGQGTTDTQYF
TRBV15,TRBJ2-5,.,CATSKPGTAYEETQYF
TRBV27,TRBJ1-1,once,CASRRGNTEAFF
TRBV11-2,TRBJ1-1,.,CASSTREQGSTEAFF